These T cell receptor beta chains were read from a single sample in a study of shared clonotypes between healthy human individuals. Libraries were prepared by immunoSEQ multiplex PCR; TCRdb keeps only in-frame clonotypes and omits some of them. This sample yields about 2.3 million clones, of which approximately 93% are seen a single time; 0.39% belongs to the top ten. The sample consisted of naive CD4+ T cells from PBMCs. The receptors here all came from a man between 18 and 35 years old in good health. Some clones in this sample may be carry-over from other donors' samples. The CDR3 runs from the conserved cysteine through the conserved F or W.

>TRBJ1-2|15|TRBV5-1
CASSLTSGQGGGYTF
>TRBJ2-1|13|TRBV7-2
CASSLLGSNEQFF
>TRBJ2-5|13|TRBV2
CASSGDRKETQYF
>TRBJ2-1|15|TRBV7-3
CASSLRGLVGDEQFF
>TRBJ1-2|14|TRBV19
CASSHRGAGYGYTF
>TRBJ2-7|14|TRBV4-1
CASKPTGGIQEQYF
>TRBJ2-3|15|TRBV10-3
CAIGTSGSSADTQYF
>TRBJ1-2|14|TRBV27
CASSLRTGGRGYTF
>TRBJ2-1|15|TRBV30
CAWSIGQGIYNEQFF
>TRBJ2-1|13|TRBV29-1
CSEGTSSYNEQFF
>TRBJ2-2|18|TRBV19
CASNPETSGRGYTGELFF
>TRBJ2-7|17|TRBV19
CASSIDVIGGSGYEQYF
>TRBJ1-3|14|TRBV30
CAWSVHRAGNTIYF
>TRBJ2-1|14|TRBV29-1
CSVVPASSYNEQFF
>TRBJ1-2|12|TRBV28
CASSLMQLGYTF
>TRBJ1-2|13|TRBV30
CAWTQEDNYGYTF
>TRBJ2-7|14|TRBV10-3
CAITNSPGSYEQYF
>TRBJ2-2|17|TRBV11-3
CASSLEAGDTLTGELFF
>TRBJ1-1|12|TRBV7-2
CASSLLNTEAFF
>TRBJ1-2|13|TRBV7-9
CASSLGEDGGYTF
>TRBJ1-2|14|TRBV28
CASRATGNDYGYTF
>TRBJ2-1|17|TRBV18
CASSLIQGTVTYNEQFF
>TRBJ2-1|15|TRBV5-1
CASSDGLASYNEQFF
>TRBJ2-1|16|TRBV29-1
CSVVRIQGPSPGEQFF
>TRBJ1-1|16|TRBV28
CASSLGPRVGNTEAFF
>TRBJ2-1|13|TRBV5-3
CARSAGPYNEQFF
>TRBJ2-5|13|TRBV29-1
CSAARGRGETQYF
>TRBJ2-7|13|TRBV29-1
CSVGSLLGYEQYF
>TRBJ2-1|17|TRBV5-1
CASSLGLAGGPDNEQFF
>TRBJ2-3|14|TRBV5-1
CASSSGTGQAAQYF
>TRBJ1-5|13|TRBV15
CATSRDRNSLEHF
>TRBJ2-7|17|TRBV5-1
CASSLGLVAGVIYEQYF
>TRBJ2-1|16|TRBV5-1
CASSLPSGQFIDEQFF
>TRBJ2-1|15|TRBV5-1
CASSLDRPPYNEQFF
>TRBJ2-1|15|TRBV28
CASSFITSGFNEQFF
>TRBJ1-5|16|TRBV7-2
CASSSLTGGFNQPQHF
>TRBJ2-5|13|TRBV7-2
CASSSIKKETQYF
>TRBJ2-1|14|TRBV19
CASSIMGGSHEQFF
>TRBJ1-4|13|TRBV21-1
CARAGPFNEKLFF
>TRBJ2-5|13|TRBV4-3
CASSHKGGETQYF
>TRBJ2-5|13|TRBV11-2
CASSLGGVETQYF
>TRBJ1-2|13|TRBV10-3
CAIGTGSGTGDTF
>TRBJ1-1|14|TRBV2
CASSGSGGNTEAFF
>TRBJ2-5|14|TRBV30
CAWSTPGTQETQYF
>TRBJ1-2|13|TRBV4-3
CASSQDPRMGYTF
>TRBJ2-5|16|TRBV19
CASSIPPAGAGETQYF
>TRBJ2-3|15|TRBV11-1
CASSSHVTSTDTQYF
>TRBJ1-3|17|TRBV7-2
CASSPPFPDSAGNTIYF
>TRBJ2-3|13|TRBV29-1
CSVRYRLTDTQYF
>TRBJ2-5|16|TRBV14
CASSQGLRTPWETQYF
>TRBJ2-5|13|TRBV10-2
CASSPQGEETQYF
>TRBJ1-2|12|TRBV29-1
CSGGQPGSGYTF
>TRBJ2-7|15|TRBV5-5
CASSLYQGTAYEQYF
>TRBJ2-1|15|TRBV6-5
CASRTQREGRNEQFF
>TRBJ2-3|16|TRBV27
CASSKRETGLTDTQYF
>TRBJ2-7|14|TRBV18
CASSAMTGGEEQYF
>TRBJ1-2|14|TRBV6-4
CASSEVWGNYGYTF
>TRBJ1-4|16|TRBV30
CAWSVLGANLNEKLFF
>TRBJ2-3|17|TRBV5-6
CASSLFGGNARADTQYF